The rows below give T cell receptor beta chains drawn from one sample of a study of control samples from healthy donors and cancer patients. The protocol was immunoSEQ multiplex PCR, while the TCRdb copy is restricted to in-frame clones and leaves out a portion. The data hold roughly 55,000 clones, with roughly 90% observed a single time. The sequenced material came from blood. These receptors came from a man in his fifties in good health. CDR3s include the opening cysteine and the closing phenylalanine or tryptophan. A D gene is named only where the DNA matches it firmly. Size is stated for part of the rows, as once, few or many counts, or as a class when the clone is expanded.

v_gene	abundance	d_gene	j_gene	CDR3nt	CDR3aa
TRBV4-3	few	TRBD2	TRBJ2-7	TGCGCCAGCAGCTTCCAGCGGGAGGGCCGCTACGAGCAGTACTTC	CASSFQREGRYEQYF
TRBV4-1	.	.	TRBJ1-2	TGCGCCAGCAGTCATACTGGGGGGTTGATAGGGGGCTACACCTTC	CASSHTGGLIGGYTF
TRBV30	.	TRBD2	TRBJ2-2	TGTGCCTGGACTAGCGGGAGGGGGGACGGGGAGCTGTTTTTT	CAWTSGRGDGELFF
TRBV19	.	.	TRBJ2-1	TGTGCCAGTAGACCTAGCGAGCTCTCCTACAATGAGCAGTTCTTC	CASRPSELSYNEQFF
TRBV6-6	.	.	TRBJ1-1	TGTGCCAGCAGTTACAGTGGATTCGCTGAAGCTTTCTTT	CASSYSGFAEAFF
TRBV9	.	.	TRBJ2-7	TGTGCCAGCAGCGCCGCGGTCGGGAAAGGGCTCGAGCAGTACTTC	CASSAAVGKGLEQYF
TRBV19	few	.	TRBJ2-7	TGTGCCAGTAGCCCCCGGGACGGGAACTACGAGCAGTACTTC	CASSPRDGNYEQYF
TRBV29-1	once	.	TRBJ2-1	TGCAGCGCCCGAAGGGGGGGGGATGAGCAGTTCTTC	CSARRGGDEQFF
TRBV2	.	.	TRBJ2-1	TGTGCCAGCAATTGGGACAATGAGCAGTTCTTC	CASNWDNEQFF
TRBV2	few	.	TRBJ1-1	TGTGCCAGCAGTGAGGCAGTAAACACTGAAGCTTTCTTT	CASSEAVNTEAFF
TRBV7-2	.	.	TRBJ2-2	TGTGCCAGCAGCTTAGGAGTATTCGCGAACACCGGGGAGCTGTTTTTT	CASSLGVFANTGELFF
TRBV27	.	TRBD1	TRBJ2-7	TGTGCCAGCAGTCTAAAGGGGGCCTCCTACGAGCAGTACTTC	CASSLKGASYEQYF
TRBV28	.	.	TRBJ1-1	TGTGCCAGCAGTAACACTGAAGCTTTCTTT	CASSNTEAFF
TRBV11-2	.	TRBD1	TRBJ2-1	TGTGCCATCGCACTAGGGGACAGGCGTTACAATGAGCAGTTCTTC	CAIALGDRRYNEQFF
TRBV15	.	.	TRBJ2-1	TGTGCCACCAGGGCGGAGGGGGGTAATGAGCAGTTCTTC	CATRAEGGNEQFF
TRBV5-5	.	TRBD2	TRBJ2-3	TGTGCCAGCAGCTTGGAGGTGGGGCTAGCGGGAGGCGCAGATACGCAGTATTTT	CASSLEVGLAGGADTQYF
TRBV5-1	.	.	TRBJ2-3	TGCGCCAGCAGCCTCTTAGCGGATACGCAGTATTTT	CASSLLADTQYF
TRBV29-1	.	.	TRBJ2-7	TGCAGCGTTGAGGAGACTGGCGGGGCCACCTACGAGCAGTACTTC	CSVEETGGATYEQYF
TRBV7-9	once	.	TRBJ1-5	TGTACCAGCAGCTTAGGGCAGGGTACCAATCAGCCCCAGCATTTT	CTSSLGQGTNQPQHF
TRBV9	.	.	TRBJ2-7	TGTGCCAGCAGCGCCCCCCCGGCGCAGTACTTC	CASSAPPAQYF
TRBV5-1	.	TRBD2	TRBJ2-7	TGCGCCAGCAGCTACAGCGGGAGTTCGGACGAGCAGTACTTC	CASSYSGSSDEQYF
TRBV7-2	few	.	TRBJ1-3	TGTGCCAGCAGCTTAGGACAGGCCGACTCTGGAAACACCATATATTTT	CASSLGQADSGNTIYF
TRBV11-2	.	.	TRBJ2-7	TGTGCCAGCAATGGACGGGTGAGCTCCTACGAGCAGTACTTC	CASNGRVSSYEQYF
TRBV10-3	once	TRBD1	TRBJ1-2	TGTGCCATCAGTGGTGGGACAGGGGCCCTTTCTAACTATGGCTACACCTTC	CAISGGTGALSNYGYTF
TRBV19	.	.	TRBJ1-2	TGTGCCAGTAGTATAGAGGACTTCGGAAGGGGCTACACCTTC	CASSIEDFGRGYTF
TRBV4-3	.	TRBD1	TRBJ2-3	TGCGCCAGCAGCCAACGTAGACAGGGCTTGGGAGATACGCAGTATTTT	CASSQRRQGLGDTQYF
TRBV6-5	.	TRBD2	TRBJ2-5	TGTGCCAGCACCCAACTAGCGGGAGCGGGGGAGACCCAGTACTTC	CASTQLAGAGETQYF
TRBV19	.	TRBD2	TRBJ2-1	TGTGCCAGTAGTATGCAGCGGGAGTTCTACAATGAGCAGTTCTTC	CASSMQREFYNEQFF
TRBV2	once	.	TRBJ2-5	TGTGCCAGCATTCTTCGACTGGGAGAGACCCAGTACTTC	CASILRLGETQYF
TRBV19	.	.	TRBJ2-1	TGTGCCAGTAGTATGGACAGCTCCTACAATGAGCAGTTCTTC	CASSMDSSYNEQFF
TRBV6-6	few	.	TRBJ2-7	TGTGCCAGCACGGACAGCCGAGCCTACGAGCAGTACTTC	CASTDSRAYEQYF
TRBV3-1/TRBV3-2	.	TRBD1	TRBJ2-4	TGTGCCAGCAGCGGACGGACAGGGTGGGCCAAAAACATTCAGTACTTC	CASSGRTGWAKNIQYF
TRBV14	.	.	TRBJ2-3	TGTGCCAGCAGCTACCTAATGGAGAGCACAGATACGCAGTATTTT	CASSYLMESTDTQYF
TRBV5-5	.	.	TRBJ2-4	TGTGCCAGCAGCTTGGCCTTGTCAGGGGTGGACATTCAGTACTTC	CASSLALSGVDIQYF
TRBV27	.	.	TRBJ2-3	TGTGCCAGCAGTTTATATCTAACAGATACGCAGTATTTT	CASSLYLTDTQYF
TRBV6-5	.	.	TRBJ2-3	TGTGCCAGCAGTTACTCTGGCGGGAGCACAGATACGCAGTATTTT	CASSYSGGSTDTQYF
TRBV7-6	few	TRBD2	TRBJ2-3	TGTGCCAGCAGCTGGGGGGGAGGTACGCAGTATTTT	CASSWGGGTQYF
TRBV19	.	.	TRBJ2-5	TGTGCCAGTAGTATGGGGTCGGTTGGAGGGACCCAGTACTTC	CASSMGSVGGTQYF
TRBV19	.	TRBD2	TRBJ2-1	TGTGCCAGTAGTAGACTAGCGGGAGACAATGAGCAGTTCTTC	CASSRLAGDNEQFF
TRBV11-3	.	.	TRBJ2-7	TGTGCCAGCAGCTTAGCCTCCTACGAGCAGTACTTC	CASSLASYEQYF
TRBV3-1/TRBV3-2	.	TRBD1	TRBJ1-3	TGTGCCAGCAGCCGGGTCCTCAGGGGGAGCTCTGGAAACACCATATATTTT	CASSRVLRGSSGNTIYF
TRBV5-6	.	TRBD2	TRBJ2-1	TGTGCCAGCAGCTTGGGACTAGCGGGAGGTTCCGAGCAGTTCTTC	CASSLGLAGGSEQFF
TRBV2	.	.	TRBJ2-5	TGTGCCAGCAGTGACTACCTCCTAGAGACCCAGTACTTC	CASSDYLLETQYF
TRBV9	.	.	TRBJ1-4	TGTGCCAGCAGCGTAGGAAGGGCAACTAATGAAAAACTGTTTTTT	CASSVGRATNEKLFF
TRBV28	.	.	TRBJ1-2	TGTGCCAGCAGTTACAGAGTTCCTAACTATGGCTACACCTTC	CASSYRVPNYGYTF
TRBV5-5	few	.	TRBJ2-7	TGTGCCAGCAGCTTGGTAGAGGGAGCCTACGAGCAGTACTTC	CASSLVEGAYEQYF
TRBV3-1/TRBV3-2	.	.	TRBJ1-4	TGTGCCAGCAGCCCTCTCTTAGGTGACGGTGAGAATGAAAAACTGTTTTTT	CASSPLLGDGENEKLFF
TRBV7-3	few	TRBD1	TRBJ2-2	TGTGCCAGCAGCCCCCTCACCGGGACAGGGGGCAACGGGGAGCTGTTTTTT	CASSPLTGTGGNGELFF
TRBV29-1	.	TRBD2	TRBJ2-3	TGCAGCGTCTACAAAGGGGCGGGAGGATACACAGATACGCAGTATTTT	CSVYKGAGGYTDTQYF
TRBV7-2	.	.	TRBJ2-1	TGTGCCAGCAGCTTAGGTCCGCCCAATGAGCAGTTCTTC	CASSLGPPNEQFF
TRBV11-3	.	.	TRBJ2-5	TGTGCCAGCAGCTTAGGGGTGGGGGGGGCCCAAGAGACCCAGTACTTC	CASSLGVGGAQETQYF
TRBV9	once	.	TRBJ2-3	TGTGCCAGCAGCGTCGAGGGGTATTGGTCAGATACGCAGTATTTT	CASSVEGYWSDTQYF
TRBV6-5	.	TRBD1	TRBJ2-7	TGTGCCAGCAGCCGGGACAGAACCTACGAGCAGTACTTC	CASSRDRTYEQYF